This T cell receptor (beta chain) originates from a study of response to subunit inactivated influenza vaccine. Regarding the study as a whole: The authors offered the suggestion that each seasonal influenza vaccination recruits few new T cells.

Trimming cost V 6 bases and J 2 bases; bases outside gene matches: 9. This CDR3 region has 15 residues. Germline-derived CDR1 and CDR2 are DFQATT and SNEGSKA (reference sequence). The sample holds a few counts of this clonotype. Its specificity is unknown. From the RT-PCR reads, TCRdb called clonotypes with MiXCR, one entry per CDR3 protein. Of fewer than 650,000 distinct CDR3 sequences listed, 10% to 15% are singletons. The chain recombines TRBV20-1 with TRBJ2-3, with 9 positions matching TRBD1. The receptor comes from a man aged 45 to 65 who received an inactivated influenza vaccine. The input for sequencing was PBMCs from blood, taken 45 days after vaccination. Here the CDR3 DNA reads TGCAGTGCAACAGCCGGGACAGGGTTCACAGATACGCAGTATTTT. It specifies CSATAGTGFTDTQYF.